Below, 31 T cell receptor beta chains from the same sample are listed, as sequenced in a study of human T cells and chemical hapten exposure. Documented time point: pre-sensitization, week 0. The sample's treatment: therapeutic diphenylcyclopropenone sensitization with weekly scalp DPC. TCRdb analysed the RACE reads with MiXCR anew, one entry per CDR3 protein. Found here are tens of thousands of distinct CDR3 sequences, approximately 15% of them singletons; the top ten hold roughly 4.5%. The sequences come from whole blood, collected in connection with sensitization to the hapten diphenylcyclopropenone (DPC). These receptors all come from a woman aged 45 to 65 with alopecia areata. Some clones in this sample may be carry-over from other donors' samples.

V and J are TRBV5-8 and TRBJ1-6, with unresolved D. V shed 2 bases and J shed 5 bases, with 17 bases lying between them. Per germline, CDR1 SGHTS and CDR2 YDEGEE. The CDR3 sequence is 17 residues long. The CDR3 coding sequence is TGTGCCAGCAGCTTCCAGAGGCAACGAGGAGATAATTCACCCCTCCACTTT. Amino acids: CASSFQRQRGDNSPLHF.

This clonotype was seen repeatedly, ten times or more. CDR3 DNA sequence: TGTGCCAGCAGTCTACAGGGCGGCTCCGTGACCCAGTACTTC. Translated: CASSLQGGSVTQYF. V usage is TRBV28 and J usage is TRBJ2-5; D is possibly TRBD1 (6 bases). Germline values: CDR1 MDHEN, CDR2 SYDVKM. Between the trimmed V and J ends, which lost 5 bases and 7 bases, there was a span of 17 bases. The CDR3 consists of 14 residues.

The V and J genes are TRBV6-5 and TRBJ1-1; D is unclear. The ends were cut back, 6 bases at V and 1 base at J, with 15 bases in the middle. Germline assignment: CDR1 MNHEY and CDR2 SVGAGI. This CDR3 is built from 15 residues. CDR3: CASSFGDGRNTEAFF. CDR3 sequence (DNA): TGTGCCAGCAGCTTCGGCGACGGTAGGAACACTGAAGCTTTCTTT.

This chain connects TRBV28 to TRBJ1-3; tentative D call: TRBD1 (6 bases). This CDR3 has 14 amino acids. Germline V CDR1 and CDR2: MDHEN, SYDVKM. The V end lost 5 bases, the J end lost 6 bases, and 14 bases lay between the germline ends. CDR3 sequence (DNA): TGTGCCAGCAGTCCCCAAGGGGGTAAAAACACCATATATTTT. As protein: CASSPQGGKNTIYF.

The table lists this clonotype with many counts. The chain joins TRBV7-9 to TRBJ1-1; D might be TRBD1 (5 bases). Trimming left V 1 base short and J 2 bases short, with 11 bases between. The CDR3 length is 15 residues. Germline assignment: CDR1 SEHNR and CDR2 FQNEAQ (reference sequence). Written as DNA, the CDR3 is TGTGCCAGCAGCTTAGATGCGGGGGAAAACACTGAAGCTTTCTTT. This sequence encodes CASSLDAGENTEAFF. Based on the CDR3 plus reference TRBV7-9 and TRBJ1-1, the full variable domain is DTGVSQNPRHKITKRGQNVTFRCDPISEHNRLYWYRQTLGQGPEFLTYFQNEAQLEKSRLLSDRFSAERPKGSFSTLEIQRTEQGDSAMYLCASSLDAGENTEAFFGQGTRLTVV.

The chain recombines TRBV7-9 with TRBJ2-7; TRBD1 agrees at 7 bases. The CDR3 totals 13 residues. Germline V CDR1 and CDR2: SEHNR, FQNEAQ (reference sequence). With 5 bases clipped from V and 10 bases from J, the junction kept 11 bases outside the gene matches. CDR3 bases: TGTGCCAGCAGCCCCCAAAAAGGGGGCTATCAGTACTTC. This translates into CASSPQKGGYQYF.

The chain carries TRBV20-1 and TRBJ2-1, with TRBD2 identical over 9 bases. The CDR3 is made up of 15 amino acids. Germline-derived CDR1 and CDR2 are DFQATT and SNEGSKA (reference sequence). V trimming: 5 bases; J trimming: 9 bases; junction bases outside the gene matches: 14. The CDR3 sequence: CSAPEMASGTREQFF. The CDR3 DNA follows: TGCAGTGCTCCCGAGATGGCTAGCGGGACTCGTGAGCAGTTCTTC.

This sequence joins TRBV7-6 and TRBJ2-2; TRBD2 is a possible D gene (6 bases). Germline V lookup: CDR1 SGHVS, CDR2 FNYEAQ. This CDR3 spans 15 amino acids. V gave up 3 bases and J gave up 2 bases, with 10 bases separating them. CDR3 in amino acids: CASSLQGTNTGELFF. The DNA of the CDR3 is TGTGCCAGCAGCTTGCAAGGGACTAACACCGGGGAGCTGTTTTTT.

This clonotype showed up just a few times. The gene calls are TRBV6-2 or TRBV6-3 and TRBJ2-3; TRBD2 aligns across 10 bases. This CDR3 is built from 17 residues. V shed 5 bases, J shed 4 bases, and the junction held 12 bases outside the gene matches. Germline loops: CDR1 MNHEY, CDR2 SVGEGT. The CDR3 reads CASSPVPGLAVPDTQYF. The CDR3 coding sequence is TGTGCCAGCAGTCCGGTTCCTGGACTAGCGGTCCCAGATACGCAGTATTTT.

The chain recombines TRBV28 with TRBJ2-3; D is tentatively TRBD1 or TRBD2 (5 bases each). The V end lost 7 bases, the J end lost 6 bases, and 17 bases lay between the germline ends. Germline assignment: CDR1 MDHEN and CDR2 SYDVKM. The CDR3 is 14 residues long. CDR3 residues: CASIQGANLDTQYF. CDR3 DNA sequence: TGTGCCAGCATTCAGGGAGCGAATTTGGATACGCAGTATTTT.

This clonotype was found many times. The chain links TRBV7-9 to TRBJ2-2, with no clear D. CDR3 length equals 12 residues. V was pared by 1 base and J by 6 bases, with 3 bases between. CDR1 is SEHNR and CDR2 is FQNEAQ in the germline V gene (reference sequence). The CDR3 here is CASSLESGELFF. DNA for the CDR3: TGTGCCAGCAGCTTAGAGTCCGGGGAGCTGTTTTTT.

This clonotype was detected only a few times. This chain connects TRBV2 to TRBJ2-1; TRBD2 agrees at 16 bases. The CDR3 is made up of 19 amino acids. Germline CDR1 and CDR2: SNHLY and FYNNEI. V lost 7 bases and J lost 4; bases outside the gene matches: 13. Here the CDR3 DNA reads TGTGCCAGCAAACCGGGACTAGCGGGAGGGCCTGCCGGTTACAATGAGCAGTTCTTC. Translation: CASKPGLAGGPAGYNEQFF.

This clonotype was observed at least ten times. The chain recombines TRBV12-3 or TRBV12-4 with TRBJ2-7, with 9 positions matching TRBD2. The CDR3 is 19 residues long. V shed 6 bases and J 4 bases; nucleotides not matched to a gene: 22. This chain's CDR3 is CASSQRSLAGTPDRYEQYF. DNA for the CDR3: TGTGCCAGCAGCCAACGGAGCCTAGCGGGGACTCCGGACCGGTACGAGCAGTACTTC.

The J gene is TRBJ2-7, the V gene TRBV12-3 or TRBV12-4, with TRBD1 matching over 8 bases. V shed 6 bases and J 4 bases; nucleotides not matched to a gene: 5. The CDR3 has 13 residues. CDR3 protein: CASRGTGRYEQYF. In DNA form, the CDR3 reads TGTGCCAGCAGGGGGACAGGAAGGTACGAGCAGTACTTC.

V is TRBV20-1 and J is TRBJ1-1; 11 bases are shared with TRBD1. This CDR3 comprises 16 residues. Germline CDR1 and CDR2: DFQATT and SNEGSKA (reference sequence). The V gene end was trimmed by 3 bases and the J gene end by 5 bases; junction bases not matched to a gene: 11. The DNA of the CDR3 is TGCAGTGCTAGGGACAGGGGGCGTCGGTCGTGGACTGAAGCTTTCTTT. Protein: CSARDRGRRSWTEAFF.

In its sample, this clonotype was seen a few times. The chain combines TRBV7-8 with TRBJ2-2; unclear D gene. CDR3 length: 16 residues. Trimming removed 4 bases at V and 0 bases at J, with 12 bases between. Per the germline V gene, CDR1 is SGHVS and CDR2 is FQNEAQ. The CDR3 DNA is TGTGCCAGCAGCTACTTCCCGAGGCCGAACACCGGGGAGCTGTTTTTT. Translated: CASSYFPRPNTGELFF. Full variable domain (remainder filled in from reference TRBV7-8 and TRBJ2-2): GAGVSQSPRYKVAKRGQDVALRCDPISGHVSLFWYQQALGQGPEFLTYFQNEAQLDKSGLPSDRFFAERPEGSVSTLKIQRTQQEDSAVYLCASSYFPRPNTGELFFGEGSRLTVL.

This clonotype was detected many times. V gene TRBV10-3 combines with J gene TRBJ2-1, with 8 bases that match TRBD2. Trimming took 3 bases from V and 3 from J; bases not matched to a gene: 1. The CDR3 loop spans 14 amino acids. The germline V gene has CDR1 ENHRY and CDR2 SYGVKD. CDR3 in DNA: TGTGCCATCAGTGAAGGGACTAGCTACAATGAGCAGTTCTTC. Residues: CAISEGTSYNEQFF.

This clonotype was seen a handful of times. The chain combines TRBV27 with TRBJ1-2; D uncertain. Germline loops: CDR1 MNHEY, CDR2 SMNVEV (reference sequence). This CDR3 is 14 amino acids long. Trimming left V 5 bases short and J 5 bases short, with 15 bases between. This chain's CDR3 is CASSDNPTVYGYTF. CDR3 in DNA: TGTGCCAGCAGTGACAACCCGACGGTTTATGGCTACACCTTC.

The genes are TRBV15 and TRBJ1-1; TRBD1 is a possible D gene (6 bases). The length of the CDR3 is 15 residues. Germline values: CDR1 LNHNV, CDR2 YYDKDF (reference sequence). The V end was cut by 5 bases, the J end by 2 bases, with 15 bases between. CDR3 amino acids: CATSPELDSNTEAFF. Written as DNA, the CDR3 is TGTGCCACCAGCCCCGAACTGGACAGTAACACTGAAGCTTTCTTT.

The chain uses TRBV10-3 and TRBJ1-1; tentative D call: TRBD1 (5 bases). CDR1 is ENHRY, CDR2 SYGVKD, per germline. The ends were cut back, 4 bases at V and 3 bases at J, with 9 bases in the middle. The CDR3 spans 13 residues. CDR3 bases: TGTGCCATCAGTGGGAGGGACGACACTGAAGCTTTCTTT. Translation gives CAISGRDDTEAFF.

This clonotype turned up a few times. The V gene is TRBV29-1, the J gene TRBJ2-3, with 8 bases identical to TRBD1. With 6 bases clipped from V and 4 bases from J, the junction kept 9 bases outside the gene matches. The CDR3 has 14 amino acids. The germline gives CDR1 SQVTM, CDR2 ANQGSEA. DNA for the CDR3: TGCAGCGTGATGGACAGGGCTATCGCAGATACGCAGTATTTT. Residues: CSVMDRAIADTQYF.

The rearrangement uses TRBV29-1 and TRBJ2-5, with unresolved D. The germline V gene has CDR1 SQVTM and CDR2 ANQGSEA. The CDR3 consists of 11 residues. V was pared by 4 bases and J by 5 bases, with 8 bases between. CDR3 residues: CSVGWRETQYF. The DNA of the CDR3 is TGCAGCGTTGGGTGGCGTGAGACCCAGTACTTC.

This clonotype has just a few counts. This chain joins TRBV2 and TRBJ2-7; D not certain. Germline lookup yields CDR1 SNHLY and CDR2 FYNNEI. The CDR3 has 13 residues. Trimming left V 7 bases short and J 6 bases short, with 16 bases between. The CDR3 protein is CASNPLYSPEQYF. CDR3 nucleotides: TGTGCCAGCAACCCATTATATTCCCCCGAGCAGTACTTC.

This clonotype has a handful of counts. The chain couples TRBV7-8 to TRBJ2-5; 7 nucleotides match TRBD2. Trimming at V came to 2 bases and at J to 4 bases, leaving 4 bases not matched to a gene. This CDR3 has 14 amino acids. The germline CDR1 and CDR2 sequences are SGHVS and FQNEAQ. This chain's CDR3 is CASSLIRLAETQYF. CDR3 in DNA: TGTGCCAGCAGCTTAATCCGACTAGCAGAGACCCAGTACTTC.

V gene TRBV19 combines with J gene TRBJ1-5; D remains unclear. CDR1 is LNHDA, CDR2 SQIVND, per germline (reference sequence). This CDR3 has 11 residues. The V end was cut by 1 base, the J end by 11 bases, with 6 bases between. CDR3 bases: TGTGCCAGTAGTATAGCTGGAGCCCAGCATTTT. Its protein is CASSIAGAQHF.

This chain connects TRBV28 to TRBJ1-6; the D is unclear. The CDR3 totals 14 residues. From germline, CDR1 is MDHEN and CDR2 SYDVKM. V lost 7 bases and J 7 bases, leaving 14 bases between the germline ends. CDR3 residues: CASTGRTWNSPLHF. The CDR3 region has the DNA TGTGCCAGCACGGGGAGAACTTGGAATTCACCCCTCCACTTT.

This chain connects TRBV6-5 to TRBJ2-1, with 9 bases identical to TRBD2. Looked up from germline, CDR1 is MNHEY and CDR2 is SVGAGI. The junction had 10 bases not matched to a gene; V was cut back by 0 bases and J by 4 bases. The CDR3 is made up of 18 amino acids. CDR3 in amino acids: CASSYSKLAGARYNEQFF. In nucleotides, the CDR3 is TGTGCCAGCAGTTACTCGAAGTTAGCGGGAGCTCGTTACAATGAGCAGTTCTTC.

The J gene is TRBJ2-1, the V gene TRBV7-9; 7 bases line up with TRBD2. The germline V gene encodes CDR1 SEHNR and CDR2 FQNEAQ (reference sequence). CDR3 length: 17 amino acids. J lost 1 base, V lost 5 bases, and 11 bases had no gene match. The CDR3: CASSGTGRGRSYNEQFF. DNA of the CDR3: TGTGCCAGCAGCGGGACCGGACGCGGGAGATCCTACAATGAGCAGTTCTTC.

This clonotype was seen more than once but under ten times. The rearrangement joins TRBV20-1 to TRBJ1-2; D remains ambiguous. The germline CDR1 and CDR2 sequences are DFQATT and SNEGSKA (reference sequence). V lost 4 bases, J lost 2 bases, and 8 bases lay in between. This CDR3 contains 12 residues. CDR3 region: CSANDQNYGYTF. In DNA form, the CDR3 reads TGCAGTGCTAATGACCAGAACTATGGCTACACCTTC.

Ten or more counts support this clonotype. This chain links TRBV6-2 or TRBV6-3 with TRBJ2-7; a weak D match, TRBD2 (6 bases). V lost 1 base, J lost 6 bases, and 13 bases lay in between. The length of the CDR3 is 14 residues. The V gene's germline CDR1 is MNHEY and CDR2 SVGEGT. This CDR3 is CASSYFGGDLEQYF. The CDR3 DNA reads as TGTGCCAGCAGTTACTTCGGCGGGGATCTCGAGCAGTACTTC.

In its sample, this clonotype was seen many times. The rearrangement links TRBV28 to TRBJ2-2, with 7 bases that match TRBD2. With 2 bases clipped from V and 0 bases from J, the junction kept 0 bases outside the gene matches. This CDR3 is 15 amino acids long. Germline loops: CDR1 MDHEN, CDR2 SYDVKM. For the CDR3, the DNA is TGTGCCAGCAGTTTAGCGGGAGCGAACACCGGGGAGCTGTTTTTT. Residues: CASSLAGANTGELFF.